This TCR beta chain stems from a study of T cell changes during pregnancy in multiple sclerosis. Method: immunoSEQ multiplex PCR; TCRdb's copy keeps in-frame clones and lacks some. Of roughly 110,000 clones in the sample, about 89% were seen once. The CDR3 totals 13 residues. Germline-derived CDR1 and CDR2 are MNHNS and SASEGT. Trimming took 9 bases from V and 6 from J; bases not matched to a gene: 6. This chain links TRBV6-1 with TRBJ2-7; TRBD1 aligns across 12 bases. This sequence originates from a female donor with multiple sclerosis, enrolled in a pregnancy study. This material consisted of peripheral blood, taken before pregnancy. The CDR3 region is CASHRDRGPEQYF. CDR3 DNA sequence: TGTGCCAGTCACCGGGACAGGGGGCCCGAGCAGTACTTC.